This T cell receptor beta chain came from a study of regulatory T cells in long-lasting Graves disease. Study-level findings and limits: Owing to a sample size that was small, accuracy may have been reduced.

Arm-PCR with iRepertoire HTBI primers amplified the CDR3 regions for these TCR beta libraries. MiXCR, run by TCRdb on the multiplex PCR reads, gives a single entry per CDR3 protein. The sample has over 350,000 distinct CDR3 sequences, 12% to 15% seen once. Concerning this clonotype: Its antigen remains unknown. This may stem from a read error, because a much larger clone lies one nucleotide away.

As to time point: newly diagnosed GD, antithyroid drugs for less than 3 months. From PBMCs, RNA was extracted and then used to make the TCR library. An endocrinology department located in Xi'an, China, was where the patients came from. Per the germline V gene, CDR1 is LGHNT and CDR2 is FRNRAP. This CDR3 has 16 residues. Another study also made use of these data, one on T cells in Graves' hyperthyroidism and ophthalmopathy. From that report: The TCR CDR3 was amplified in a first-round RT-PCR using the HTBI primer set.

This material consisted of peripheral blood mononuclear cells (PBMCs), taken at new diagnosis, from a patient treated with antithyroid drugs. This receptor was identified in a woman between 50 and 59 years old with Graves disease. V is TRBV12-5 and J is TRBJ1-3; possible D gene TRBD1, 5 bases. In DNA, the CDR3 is TGTGCTAGTGATGGCGGGGGTTGGGTCTCTGGAAACGCCATATATTTT. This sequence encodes CASDGGGWVSGNAIYF.